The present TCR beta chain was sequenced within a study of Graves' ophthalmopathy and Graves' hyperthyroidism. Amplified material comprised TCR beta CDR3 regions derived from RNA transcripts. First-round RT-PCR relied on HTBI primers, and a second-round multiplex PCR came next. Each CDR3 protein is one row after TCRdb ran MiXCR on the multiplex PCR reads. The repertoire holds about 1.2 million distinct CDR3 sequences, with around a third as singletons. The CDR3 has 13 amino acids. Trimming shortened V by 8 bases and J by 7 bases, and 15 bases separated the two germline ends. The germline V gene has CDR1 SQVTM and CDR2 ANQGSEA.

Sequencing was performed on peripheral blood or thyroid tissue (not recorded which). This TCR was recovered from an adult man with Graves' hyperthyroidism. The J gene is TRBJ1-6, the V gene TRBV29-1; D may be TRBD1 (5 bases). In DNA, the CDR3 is TGCAGCTACGAGGGGCCCCCAAATTCACCCCTCCACTTT. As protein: CSYEGPPNSPLHF.